Below are 27 T cell receptor beta chains sequenced from a single sample in a study of shared clonotypes between healthy human individuals. The repertoire was sequenced with immunoSEQ multiplex PCR; TCRdb's copy has only in-frame clones and lacks some. The data contain about 490,000 clones, approximately 80% of them seen just once; the ten biggest clones take up over 10%. The sample was PBMCs. These receptors were obtained from a woman between 35 and 50 years old in good health. Some clones in this sample may be carry-over from other donors' samples.

The gene calls are TRBV5-8 and TRBJ2-7, with D possibly matching TRBD2 (5 bases). CDR1 is SGHTS and CDR2 is YDEGEE in the germline V gene. Trimming removed 6 bases from V and 4 bases from J, with 20 bases in between. The CDR3 spans 15 residues. CDR3 coding DNA: TGTGCCAGCATCCCTCTGCGAGGGTTAGGGTACGAGCAGTACTTC. Its protein is CASIPLRGLGYEQYF.

This chain links TRBV6-1 with TRBJ2-7, with 13 nucleotides matching TRBD2. Germline values: CDR1 MNHNS, CDR2 SASEGT. V was pared by 9 bases and J by 0 bases, with 5 bases of the junction left unmatched. The CDR3 consists of 15 residues. This chain's CDR3 is CASLGLAGSSYEQYF. The CDR3 nucleotides read TGTGCCAGTCTGGGACTAGCGGGGAGCTCCTACGAGCAGTACTTC.

V is TRBV29-1 and J is TRBJ2-7; D unclear. This CDR3 comprises 15 residues. The V gene's germline CDR1 is SQVTM and CDR2 ANQGSEA. V lost 7 bases to trimming and J lost 0 bases, with 19 bases between them. The CDR3 region is CSGTSWVEGSYEQYF. CDR3 nucleotides: TGCAGCGGGACCTCGTGGGTTGAAGGCTCCTACGAGCAGTACTTC.

The chain joins TRBV6-1 to TRBJ1-5, with D possibly being TRBD1 (6 bases). The CDR3 contains 14 residues. V shed 2 bases and J shed 6 bases, with 11 bases lying between them. Germline V lookup: CDR1 MNHNS, CDR2 SASEGT. CDR3 in DNA: TGTGCCAGCAGTGAACGGCCAGGGGCTCAGCCCCAGCATTTT. It is translated as CASSERPGAQPQHF.

As regards this clone: Distinct nucleotide sequences in the sample also encode this CDR3. The chain links TRBV19 to TRBJ2-7, with 7 bases matching TRBD2. V was pared by 3 bases and J by 2 bases, with 4 bases of the junction left unmatched. This CDR3 region has 14 residues. Germline CDR1 LNHDA, CDR2 SQIVND (reference sequence). The CDR3 loop is CASSMASGPYEQYF. The CDR3 DNA sequence: TGTGCCAGTAGTATGGCTAGCGGACCCTACGAGCAGTACTTC.

The J gene is TRBJ2-2, the V gene TRBV4-3; no clear D gene. V was clipped by 1 base and J by 4 bases, with 10 bases between them. Germline CDR1 LGHNA, CDR2 YSLEER. The CDR3 extends over 15 amino acids. The CDR3: CASSQALVGTGELFF. The DNA for the CDR3 is TGCGCCAGCAGCCAAGCCCTTGTTGGCACCGGGGAGCTGTTTTTT.

In its sample, this clone was seen a few times. The chain combines TRBV7-9 with TRBJ2-1; 7 bases fit TRBD1. Germline V CDR1 and CDR2: SEHNR, FQNEAQ (reference sequence). V shed 5 bases and J 5 bases; nucleotides not matched to a gene: 3. This CDR3 region has 13 residues. The CDR3 nucleotides are TGTGCCAGCAGCGCCGGGACAGACAATGAGCAGTTCTTC. This gives the protein CASSAGTDNEQFF.

This clone was detected a few times. The rearrangement uses TRBV29-1 and TRBJ2-7, with TRBD1 matching over 12 bases. CDR3 length: 17 amino acids. The ends lost 3 bases at V and 0 bases at J; junction bases unmatched: 9. CDR1 and CDR2 from the germline V gene are SQVTM and ANQGSEA. The CDR3 nucleotides read TGCAGCGTTGAGTCGCCCGGGACAGGGGGCTTCTCCTACGAGCAGTACTTC. Its protein product is CSVESPGTGGFSYEQYF.

In this sample, this clone turned up once. This chain uses TRBV4-1 with TRBJ1-5, with D perhaps TRBD1 (6 bases). Germline V gives CDR1 MGHRA, CDR2 YSYEKL. Trimming shortened V by 0 bases and J by 2 bases, and 11 bases separated the two germline ends. The CDR3 loop spans 16 amino acids. For the CDR3, the DNA is TGCGCCAGCAGCCAAGATTGGGGGCGCGGCAATCAGCCCCAGCATTTT. This sequence encodes CASSQDWGRGNQPQHF.

Turning to this clone: This is likely an artifact of a read error, given a far larger clone one base away. The gene calls are TRBV6-1 and TRBJ2-7, with 7 bases fitting TRBD2. Germline values: CDR1 MNHNS, CDR2 SASEGT. After removal of 4 bases from V and 2 bases from J, the junction contained 2 bases not matched to a gene. The CDR3 totals 13 residues. This CDR3 reads CASSAGTTYEQYF. The CDR3 coding sequence is TGTGCCAGCAGTGCGGGGACTACCTACGAGCAGTACTTC.

V gene TRBV30 combines with J gene TRBJ1-2, with 7 bases aligning to TRBD1. From germline, CDR1 is GTSNPN and CDR2 SVGIG (reference sequence). The CDR3 consists of 13 residues. V lost 0 bases, J lost 2 bases, and 0 bases stayed unmatched. CDR3 in DNA: TGTGCCTGGAGTGTGGACAGGAACTATGGCTACACCTTC. Translated: CAWSVDRNYGYTF.

This clone was found a few times. The chain employs TRBV10-2 and TRBJ2-5, with D possibly TRBD2 on 6 matching bases. This CDR3 has 18 amino acids. V shed 2 bases and J shed 1 base, with 20 bases lying between them. Per germline, CDR1 WSHSY and CDR2 SAAADI. The CDR3 protein is CASSEPGVQGAGQETQYF. In DNA form, the CDR3 reads TGCGCCAGCAGTGAGCCGGGAGTGCAGGGCGCGGGCCAAGAGACCCAGTACTTC.

V gene TRBV7-9 combines with J gene TRBJ2-1, with TRBD2 matching 10 bases. CDR1 SEHNR and CDR2 FQNEAQ come from the germline V gene (reference sequence). The CDR3 runs to 17 residues. After removal of 7 bases from V and 7 bases from J, the junction contained 16 bases not matched to a gene. This chain's CDR3 is CASIQWLGASGRNEQFF. Here the CDR3 DNA reads TGTGCCAGCATCCAATGGCTGGGGGCTAGCGGGAGAAATGAGCAGTTCTTC.

The chain joins TRBV2 to TRBJ2-4; 8 positions agree with TRBD1. Germline CDR1 and CDR2: SNHLY and FYNNEI. The CDR3 extends over 17 amino acids. Unmatched junction bases numbered 11, after V lost 4 bases and J lost 3 bases. The CDR3 is CASSAITGGIDKNIQYF. In nucleotides, the CDR3 is TGTGCCAGCAGTGCTATTACAGGGGGAATCGACAAAAACATTCAGTACTTC. The whole variable domain, remainder taken from reference TRBV2 and TRBJ2-4, is EPEVTQTPSHQVTQMGQEVILRCVPISNHLYFYWYRQILGQKVEFLVSFYNNEISEKSEIFDDQFSVERPDGSNFTLKIRSTKLEDSAMYFCASSAITGGIDKNIQYFGAGTRLSVL.

This clone was counted once. The chain is built from TRBV19 and TRBJ2-1, with a weak D call TRBD2 (6 bases). V lost 5 bases and J lost 0, with 8 bases in between. Per germline, CDR1 LNHDA and CDR2 SQIVND (reference sequence). The CDR3 contains 14 residues. CDR3: CASSGGNSYNEQFF. CDR3 bases: TGTGCCAGTAGTGGGGGGAACTCCTACAATGAGCAGTTCTTC.

This clone has more than one count but fewer than ten. The chain employs TRBV11-1 and TRBJ2-3; 13 positions match TRBD2. The CDR3 is made up of 17 amino acids. The germline CDR1 and CDR2 sequences are SGHAT and FQDESV (reference sequence). The ends lost 3 bases at V and 3 bases at J; junction bases unmatched: 6. For the CDR3, the DNA is TGTGCCAGCAGCTTCGGACTAGCGGGAGAGTTGACAGATACGCAGTATTTT. Amino acids: CASSFGLAGELTDTQYF.

The V call is TRBV5-1, the J call TRBJ2-3; no clear D. V was cut by 2 bases and J by 4 bases, with 14 bases left in between. Germline lookup yields CDR1 SGHRS and CDR2 YFSETQ. This CDR3 spans 15 amino acids. The CDR3 loop reads CASSFALGWADTQYF. CDR3 nucleotides: TGCGCCAGCAGCTTTGCCCTGGGGTGGGCAGATACGCAGTATTTT.

The chain uses TRBV30 and TRBJ2-5; the D gene is possibly TRBD1 (5 bases). CDR3 size: 16 residues. CDR1 is GTSNPN, CDR2 SVGIG, per germline (reference sequence). Deletions cut 0 bases from V and 0 bases from J, with 14 bases between. The CDR3 bases are TGTGCCTGGAGTGTAGGGGCAGGCGGCTACCAAGAGACCCAGTACTTC. Its protein product is CAWSVGAGGYQETQYF.

This chain connects TRBV9 to TRBJ2-3, with TRBD2 matching 9 bases. The CDR3 contains 16 residues. CDR1 is SGDLS and CDR2 is YYNGEE in the germline V gene. Germline trimming cut 0 bases from V and 6 bases from J; bases unmatched to any gene: 8. The CDR3 coding sequence is TGTGCCAGCAGCGTAGGCGGGAGGGCCGATTCGGATACGCAGTATTTT. Amino acids: CASSVGGRADSDTQYF.

The rearrangement joins TRBV7-8 to TRBJ2-7, with D perhaps TRBD1 (6 bases). Germline assignment: CDR1 SGHVS and CDR2 FQNEAQ. The CDR3 runs to 14 residues. V lost 4 bases to trimming and J lost 3 bases, with 13 bases between them. CDR3 amino acids: CASSSRKTGYEQYF. The DNA of the CDR3 is TGTGCCAGCAGCTCACGAAAGACAGGCTACGAGCAGTACTTC. Full variable domain (outside the CDR3, taken from reference TRBV7-8 and TRBJ2-7): GAGVSQSPRYKVAKRGQDVALRCDPISGHVSLFWYQQALGQGPEFLTYFQNEAQLDKSGLPSDRFFAERPEGSVSTLKIQRTQQEDSAVYLCASSSRKTGYEQYFGPGTRLTVT.

V usage is TRBV5-4 and J usage is TRBJ1-2, with TRBD1 as a possible D gene (6 bases). Trimming stripped 4 bases from V and 5 bases from J, with 21 bases between. This CDR3 has 16 residues. Germline lookup yields CDR1 SGHNT and CDR2 YYREEE (reference sequence). In DNA form, the CDR3 reads TGTGCCAGCAGCCCTTACGACAGGTCCGAGACTTATGGCTACACCTTC. It is translated as CASSPYDRSETYGYTF.

This sequence joins TRBV11-3 and TRBJ2-3; D uncertain. Between the trimmed V and J ends, which lost 1 base and 3 bases, there was a span of 5 bases. CDR1 is SGHNT, CDR2 YENEEA, per germline. This CDR3 has 13 residues. CDR3: CASSLAATDTQYF. The CDR3 region has the DNA TGTGCCAGCAGCTTAGCTGCAACAGATACGCAGTATTTT.

The chain has TRBV7-2 and TRBJ2-1; a weak D match, TRBD2 (7 bases). V lost 1 base to trimming and J lost 2 bases, with 12 bases between them. CDR1 and CDR2 (germline): SGHTA, FQGNSA. This CDR3 region has 16 residues. CDR3 nucleotides: TGTGCCAGCAGCTTAGGGGGGGGCCGGACCTACAATGAGCAGTTCTTC. Residues: CASSLGGGRTYNEQFF.

This clone was seen a few times. The chain has TRBV6-1 and TRBJ1-4, with 8 nucleotides matching TRBD1. The V gene end was trimmed by 1 base and the J gene end by 8 bases; junction bases not matched to a gene: 6. This CDR3 comprises 15 residues. The germline CDR1 and CDR2 sequences are MNHNS and SASEGT. The CDR3 reads CASSEGGRGREKLFF. CDR3 DNA sequence: TGTGCCAGCAGTGAAGGGGGCAGGGGGCGAGAAAAACTGTTTTTT.

J is TRBJ2-1 and V is TRBV30, with TRBD2 matching over 12 bases. The CDR3 runs 17 residues. Germline CDR1 reads GTSNPN; CDR2 reads SVGIG (reference sequence). The trim removed 4 bases at V and 4 bases at J, leaving 11 bases unmatched. The CDR3 DNA sequence: TGTGCCTGGAACCAAGCTAGGACTAGCGGGGTGTACAATGAGCAGTTCTTC. Translating it yields CAWNQARTSGVYNEQFF.

In regard to this clone: A much larger clone differs by one base, so this may be a read error. The chain combines TRBV4-3 with TRBJ2-6; D uncertain. The V end was cut by 0 bases, the J end by 1 base, with 4 bases between. Per the germline V gene, CDR1 is LGHNA and CDR2 is YSLEER. This CDR3 is built from 15 residues. The DNA for the CDR3 is TGCGCCAGCAGCCAAGAAGGGTCTGGGGCCAACGTCCTGACTTTC. Translating it yields CASSQEGSGANVLTF.

The chain uses TRBV2 and TRBJ2-1; D remains ambiguous. CDR1 is SNHLY, CDR2 FYNNEI, per germline. This CDR3 spans 11 amino acids. The V gene lost 3 bases and the J gene lost 4 bases, with 1 base spanning the gap. The CDR3 here is CASSEYNEQFF. The DNA of the CDR3 is TGTGCCAGCAGTGAGTACAATGAGCAGTTCTTC.